These 26 T cell receptor beta chains were all obtained from the same sample, sequenced in a study of OX40 agonist ivuxolimab in advanced cancers. Libraries were made using the immunoSEQ multiplex PCR assay. TCRdb took this table from immuneACCESS and kept in-frame rearrangements with V and J called. Such tables lack part of the clones; where checked against another copy, unresolved V genes explain under half of the gap, and the rest is unexplained. The sample profile shows roughly 62,000 clones; roughly 85% of them were found once. Together, the top ten hold about 4.7% of the sample. The sequenced sample was CD4+ or CD8+ T cells sorted from blood, obtained in a trial of the OX40 agonist ivuxolimab. The receptors come from an adult with an advanced solid tumor such as melanoma, head and neck, liver or kidney cancer.

The chain is built from TRBV6-1 and TRBJ2-7; D remains ambiguous. Germline values: CDR1 MNHNS, CDR2 SASEGT. This CDR3 has 14 amino acids. The V and J ends lost 5 bases and 0 bases respectively, with 11 bases between them. The CDR3 DNA follows: TGTGCCAGCAGTCTAGATGATAGCTCCTACGAGCAGTACTTC. Protein sequence: CASSLDDSSYEQYF.

This clone came up a few times. This chain uses TRBV6-6 with TRBJ2-5; D is perhaps TRBD2 (5 bases). Germline assignment: CDR1 MNHNY and CDR2 SVGAGI (reference sequence). Trimming cost V 5 bases and J 3 bases, with 13 bases left between them. This CDR3 spans 14 amino acids. CDR3 nucleotide sequence: TGTGCCAGCAGTGACGGGGTCAGAGAAGAGACCCAGTACTTC. It codes for CASSDGVREETQYF.

The rearrangement links TRBV28 to TRBJ1-6; the D is unclear. The CDR3 runs 13 residues. CDR1 and CDR2 from the germline V gene are MDHEN and SYDVKM. Trimming cost V 10 bases and J 5 bases, with 12 bases left between them. CDR3 nucleotides: TGTGCCATAGAGGAAGGAGATAATTCACCCCTCCACTTT. Amino acid sequence: CAIEEGDNSPLHF.

V and J are TRBV4-1 and TRBJ2-1; 9 positions agree with TRBD2. Germline CDR1 reads MGHRA; CDR2 reads YSYEKL. The CDR3 runs 16 residues. The V gene end was trimmed by 3 bases and the J gene end by 10 bases; junction bases not matched to a gene: 13. In DNA, the CDR3 is TGCGCCAGCAGCCACGAACCCGGGACTAGCTCCTGGGAGCAGTTCTTC. It yields the protein CASSHEPGTSSWEQFF.

The V and J genes are TRBV19 and TRBJ1-1, with D perhaps matching TRBD1 (5 bases). The germline V and J ends were trimmed by 5 bases and 4 bases, with 11 bases remaining between them. Germline CDR1 is LNHDA and CDR2 is SQIVND (reference sequence). This CDR3 is built from 13 residues. In DNA, the CDR3 is TGTGCCAGTAGTTCGGGGGAGGGCACTGAAGCTTTCTTT. Protein product: CASSSGEGTEAFF.

The chain carries TRBV15 and TRBJ2-1; 7 nucleotides agree with TRBD1. The CDR3 loop spans 15 amino acids. CDR1 and CDR2 from the germline V gene are LNHNV and YYDKDF (reference sequence). V was clipped by 3 bases and J by 5 bases; unmatched bases: 7. CDR3 residues: CATSSRQGVDNEQFF. The CDR3 DNA is TGTGCCACCAGCAGTAGGCAGGGGGTGGACAATGAGCAGTTCTTC.

This clone came up a few times. The V gene is TRBV7-2, the J gene TRBJ2-7; D gene ambiguous. Germline V gene lookup returns CDR1 SGHTA and CDR2 FQGNSA. This CDR3 comprises 14 residues. The ends were cut back, 5 bases at V and 0 bases at J, with 11 bases in the middle. CDR3 DNA sequence: TGTGCCAGCAGCGGCAGACCTGACTCCTACGAGCAGTACTTC. Amino acid sequence: CASSGRPDSYEQYF.

This sequence joins TRBV28 and TRBJ2-1; 9 nucleotides agree with TRBD2. Germline CDR1 reads MDHEN; CDR2 reads SYDVKM. With V trimmed by 7 bases and J by 8 bases, 15 bases remained unmatched. CDR3 length equals 16 residues. The CDR3 spells CASISLWGSGRDEQFF. The CDR3 DNA is TGTGCCAGCATTTCCCTTTGGGGTAGCGGGAGAGATGAGCAGTTCTTC.

This clone is a singleton in its sample. The V and J genes are TRBV7-9 and TRBJ2-7, with D perhaps matching TRBD1 or TRBD2 (6 bases each). CDR3 length: 16 residues. From germline, CDR1 is SEHNR and CDR2 FQNEAQ (reference sequence). Trimming took 0 bases from V and 0 from J, leaving 12 bases between them. CDR3 nucleotides: TGTGCCAGCAGCTTAGCGCTCGGGGGCAACTCCTACGAGCAGTACTTC. This sequence encodes CASSLALGGNSYEQYF.

This chain joins TRBV11-1 and TRBJ2-7; D might be TRBD1 (6 bases). CDR1 is SGHAT, CDR2 FQDESV, per germline (reference sequence). The V gene lost 7 bases and the J gene lost 6 bases, with 16 bases spanning the gap. This CDR3 is 13 amino acids long. The CDR3 region has the DNA TGTGCCAGCACCCCGGACAGCCGCCTCGAGCAGTACTTC. Residues: CASTPDSRLEQYF.

The rearrangement links TRBV19 to TRBJ2-1; 8 bases align to TRBD2. J lost 7 bases, V lost 5 bases, and 7 bases had no gene match. The CDR3 is made up of 14 amino acids. CDR1 is LNHDA, CDR2 SQIVND, per germline (reference sequence). The CDR3 is CASSPAGGSNEQFF. The CDR3 DNA follows: TGTGCCAGTAGTCCTGCGGGAGGCAGTAATGAGCAGTTCTTC.

A few counts support this clone. The rearrangement joins TRBV19 to TRBJ1-3, with D maybe TRBD1 (5 bases). This CDR3 has 16 amino acids. V shed 7 bases and J shed 0 bases, with 16 bases lying between them. Germline V CDR1 and CDR2: LNHDA, SQIVND (reference sequence). CDR3 loop: CASTLGRMSSGNTIYF. The CDR3 nucleotides read TGTGCCAGTACTTTGGGACGGATGAGCTCTGGAAACACCATATATTTT.

The rearrangement joins TRBV7-3 to TRBJ2-1; 7 nucleotides match TRBD2. This CDR3 contains 16 residues. The germline V gene encodes CDR1 SGHTA and CDR2 FQGTGA. J was trimmed by 2 bases and V by 2 bases; bases with no gene match: 6. The CDR3, as DNA: TGTGCCAGCAGCTTATCAGCGGGAAATGCCTACAATGAGCAGTTCTTC. Protein: CASSLSAGNAYNEQFF.

The CDR3 sequence is CASSASTVTGAYNEQFF. The DNA for the CDR3 is TGTGCCAGCAGTGCCTCGACAGTGACTGGAGCCTACAATGAGCAGTTCTTC. V usage is TRBV25-1 and J usage is TRBJ2-1; a weak D match, TRBD1 (5 bases). Germline-derived CDR1 and CDR2 are MGHDK and SYGVNS. This CDR3 has 17 residues. V dropped 4 bases and J dropped 2 bases, with 18 bases sitting between them.

The genes are TRBV2 and TRBJ2-1; D is possibly TRBD2 (5 bases). Deletions cut 10 bases from V and 0 bases from J, with 10 bases between. Germline CDR1 is SNHLY and CDR2 is FYNNEI. This CDR3 contains 13 residues. CDR3 loop: CAISESSYNEQFF. CDR3 DNA: TGTGCCATTAGCGAAAGCTCCTACAATGAGCAGTTCTTC.

This clone has more than one count but fewer than ten. V gene TRBV28 combines with J gene TRBJ2-7; D is uncertain. The ends were cut back, 2 bases at V and 0 bases at J, with 11 bases in the middle. The CDR3 is 15 amino acids. Germline V gene data show CDR1 as MDHEN and CDR2 as SYDVKM. The CDR3 DNA reads TGTGCCAGCAGTTTACTAGGACGAGACTCCTACGAGCAGTACTTC. Its protein product is CASSLLGRDSYEQYF.

The chain uses TRBV5-4 and TRBJ2-7, with 9 bases matching TRBD2. The CDR3 extends over 16 amino acids. Losses at the gene ends were 0 bases for V and 1 base for J; bases not matched to a gene: 5. Germline V gene sequence: CDR1 SGHNT, CDR2 YYREEE (reference sequence). This chain's CDR3 is CASSLDGGRVSYEQYF. The CDR3 nucleotides are TGTGCCAGCAGCTTGGATGGCGGGAGGGTTTCCTACGAGCAGTACTTC.

V is TRBV15 and J is TRBJ2-2; no reliable D call. V lost 1 base and J 5 bases, leaving 5 bases between the germline ends. Per germline, CDR1 LNHNV and CDR2 YYDKDF (reference sequence). The CDR3 covers 13 residues. For the CDR3, the DNA is TGTGCCACCAGCAGAGCTGAGACCGGGGAGCTGTTTTTT. Its translation is CATSRAETGELFF.

The V call is TRBV19, the J call TRBJ2-3; 10 nucleotides agree with TRBD1. Unmatched junction bases numbered 6, after V lost 10 bases and J lost 5 bases. This CDR3 has 13 amino acids. Per the germline V gene, CDR1 is LNHDA and CDR2 is SQIVND (reference sequence). CDR3 loop: CATRQGAEDTQYF. The CDR3 nucleotides are TGTGCCACCAGACAGGGGGCCGAAGATACGCAGTATTTT.

CDR3 sequence (DNA): TGTGCCAGCAGTTACGTGACTAGCGGACGGAATGAGCAGTTCTTC. Encoded protein: CASSYVTSGRNEQFF. The chain employs TRBV6-5 and TRBJ2-1; 9 bases line up with TRBD2. Germline V gene data show CDR1 as MNHEY and CDR2 as SVGAGI. The trim removed 2 bases at V and 7 bases at J, leaving 6 bases unmatched. The CDR3 length is 15 residues.

The chain has TRBV13 and TRBJ2-7; 12 bases align to TRBD2. V lost 4 bases, J lost 4 bases, and 8 bases stayed unmatched. This CDR3 is 16 amino acids long. Germline assignment: CDR1 PRHDT and CDR2 FYEKMQ (reference sequence). The CDR3 is CASSSRLAGDPYEQYF. In nucleotides, the CDR3 is TGTGCCAGCAGCTCCCGACTAGCGGGAGACCCATACGAGCAGTACTTC.

The rearrangement links TRBV5-1 to TRBJ2-1; D assignment may be TRBD1 or TRBD2 (5 bases each). The CDR3 loop spans 16 amino acids. V was shortened by 1 base and J by 1 base, with 12 bases between the two germline ends. Germline CDR1 SGHRS, CDR2 YFSETQ. The CDR3 nucleotides are TGCGCCAGCAGCTTGATGTCCTGGGGGTCCTACAATGAGCAGTTCTTC. Translating it yields CASSLMSWGSYNEQFF. Filled out from reference TRBV5-1 and TRBJ2-1, the complete variable domain reads KAGVTQTPRYLIKTRGQQVTLSCSPISGHRSVSWYQQTPGQGLQFLFEYFSETQRNKGNFPGRFSGRQFSNSRSEMNVSTLELGDSALYLCASSLMSWGSYNEQFFGPGTRLTVL.

The CDR3 region is CASSYGINYGYTF. The CDR3, as DNA: TGTGCCAGCAGTTATGGAATTAACTATGGCTACACCTTC. The gene calls are TRBV6-5 and TRBJ1-2; D gene ambiguous. CDR1 is MNHEY, CDR2 SVGAGI, per germline. The germline V and J ends were trimmed by 3 bases and 1 base, with 6 bases remaining between them. The CDR3 runs to 13 residues.

As for this clone: An end of the junction differs from the germline gene, which may be a read error. V gene TRBV7-9 combines with J gene TRBJ1-1, with 11 positions matching TRBD1. From germline, CDR1 is SEHNR and CDR2 FQNEAQ (reference sequence). There are 15 residues in the CDR3. The chain's CDR3 is CASSERDRGNTEALF. The CDR3, as DNA: TGTGCCAGCAGCGAAAGGGACAGGGGGAACACTGAAGCTCTCTTT.

The chain links TRBV28 to TRBJ2-3, with TRBD2 identical over 7 bases. The CDR3 totals 12 residues. The germline V gene encodes CDR1 MDHEN and CDR2 SYDVKM. V lost 6 bases and J lost 7; bases outside the gene matches: 4. CDR3 bases: TGTGCCAGCAGCCCGGGAGGATATACGCAGTATTTT. This sequence encodes CASSPGGYTQYF.

The rearrangement links TRBV19 to TRBJ2-1; no reliable D call. CDR1 LNHDA and CDR2 SQIVND come from the germline V gene (reference sequence). CDR3 length equals 13 residues. Between the trimmed V and J ends, which lost 3 bases and 0 bases, there was a span of 3 bases. For the CDR3, the DNA is TGTGCCAGTAGTATTGGCTCCTACAATGAGCAGTTCTTC. It translates to CASSIGSYNEQFF.